Listed below are T cell receptor beta chains from one sample, sequenced in a study of molecular identifiers for immune sequencing clone quantification. One entry per CDR3 protein results from TCRdb running MiXCR on the PCR reads. The table records approximately 550,000 distinct CDR3 sequences, about a fifth of them present only once. The sequenced material came from naive CD8+ T cells from blood, with Jurkat cell RNA spiked in. The receptors originated from a human donor in good health. Some libraries in this study had Jurkat cell RNA spiked in. CDR3s include the opening cysteine and the closing phenylalanine or tryptophan. A D gene is named only where the DNA matches it firmly. A row's size may be missing; if present it is once, few, many or a size class.

v_call,d_call,j_call,clone_size,cdr3_nt,cdr3_aa
TRBV30,-,TRBJ2-2,few,TGTGCCTGGAGTGTATACCGGAACACGTACACCGGGGAGCTGTTTTTT,CAWSVYRNTYTGELFF
TRBV4-1,-,TRBJ1-1,few,TGCGCCAGCAGCCAACGGTATCAATCGAACACTGAAGCTTTCTTT,CASSQRYQSNTEAFF
TRBV20-1,TRBD2,TRBJ2-7,few,TGCAGTGCTAGAGATACGGCCGGTAGCGGGAGGGCCTCTTCAGGCTACGAGCAGTACTTC,CSARDTAGSGRASSGYEQYF
TRBV19,-,TRBJ2-3,-,TGTGCCAGTAGTATTCTGGGGGTCGCAGATACGCAGTATTTT,CASSILGVADTQYF
TRBV7-9,TRBD1,TRBJ1-4,many,TGTGCCAGCAGCCCAGTGACAGGGGGCCCCAATGAAAAACTGTTTTTT,CASSPVTGGPNEKLFF
TRBV30,-,TRBJ2-7,many,TGTGCCTGGAGTGAGACAGCCTACGAGCAGTACTTC,CAWSETAYEQYF
TRBV21-1,-,TRBJ1-5,many,TGTGCCAGCAGCAGCCGGGACAGGCCGAACTATCAGCCCCAGCATTTT,CASSSRDRPNYQPQHF
TRBV6-6,TRBD2,TRBJ2-7,many,TGTGCCAGCAGAACAGACGGGGGGACCCTCGGCGAGCAGTACTTC,CASRTDGGTLGEQYF
TRBV10-3,TRBD2,TRBJ2-7,-,TGTGCCATCAGTCAATCGGGACTAGCGGCCCCCTACGAGCAGTACTTC,CAISQSGLAAPYEQYF
TRBV14,-,TRBJ2-3,many,TGTGCCAGCAGCCCAGGACTCAGGTTCACAGATACGCAGTATTTT,CASSPGLRFTDTQYF
TRBV12-3/TRBV12-4,-,TRBJ2-1,few,TGTGCCAGCAGTTTTGGGGGCCTGGGCGATGAGCAGTTCTTC,CASSFGGLGDEQFF
TRBV25-1,-,TRBJ2-5,-,TGTGCCAGCAGTGAACTATCACAGACCCAGTACTTC,CASSELSQTQYF
TRBV2,-,TRBJ1-4,-,TGTGCCAGCAGGAACACAGGGTTACGGGAAAAACTGTTTTTT,CASRNTGLREKLFF
TRBV2,-,TRBJ2-5,few,TGTGCCAGCAAAGGGCGAGAGACCCAGTACTTC,CASKGRETQYF
TRBV10-3,-,TRBJ1-4,few,TGTGCCATCAGTGAGTACCAGGGAGCAACTAATGAAAAACTGTTTTTT,CAISEYQGATNEKLFF
TRBV29-1,-,TRBJ1-5,many,TGCAGCGTTGAAGATCTCGGGCACTCGAATCAGCCCCAGCATTTT,CSVEDLGHSNQPQHF
TRBV30,-,TRBJ2-3,-,TGTGCCAGTGACAGGATTGGAGATACGCAGTATTTT,CASDRIGDTQYF
TRBV28,-,TRBJ1-3,-,TGTGCCAGCAGTTCAGGGGTTTTGGCTGGAAACACCATATATTTT,CASSSGVLAGNTIYF
TRBV10-3,-,TRBJ2-2,-,TGTGCCATCAGTGAGAATTTTGGGGGATTGGACACCGGGGAGCTGTTTTTT,CAISENFGGLDTGELFF
TRBV20-1,-,TRBJ1-1,few,TGCAGTGCTAGATCCAGGGGAAACACTGAAGCTTTCTTT,CSARSRGNTEAFF
TRBV4-3,-,TRBJ1-1,few,TGCGCCAGCAGCCAAGCCCCAACGGCGAACACTGAAGCTTTCTTT,CASSQAPTANTEAFF
TRBV4-1,-,TRBJ2-3,-,TGCGCCAGCAGCCAAGTGGACATTGCTAGCACAGATACGCAGTATTTT,CASSQVDIASTDTQYF
TRBV6-2/TRBV6-3,-,TRBJ2-3,once,TGTGCCAGCAGTTACTCTGGTTTGGTGGGGGCTAGAGCAGATACGCAGTATTTT,CASSYSGLVGARADTQYF
TRBV12-3/TRBV12-4,-,TRBJ2-5,many,TGTGCCAGCAGTATCTCGACAGAGCAAGAGACCCAGTACTTC,CASSISTEQETQYF
TRBV10-3,TRBD2,TRBJ2-3,-,TGTGCCATCAGCTCAGGACTAGCGGGGCACACAGATACGCAGTATTTT,CAISSGLAGHTDTQYF
TRBV9,-,TRBJ2-3,-,TGTGCCAGCAGCGTAGGCGTCGGACACGTGGCAGATACGCAGTATTTT,CASSVGVGHVADTQYF
TRBV6-2/TRBV6-3,-,TRBJ1-1,once,TGTGCCAGCAGCCCTACAGTAATGAACACTGAAGCTTCCTTT,CASSPTVMNTEASF
TRBV6-5,TRBD1,TRBJ1-5,few,TGTGCCAGCAGCCACGGACAGGGCCAACAGCCCCAGCATTTT,CASSHGQGQQPQHF
TRBV6-5,-,TRBJ1-1,many,TGTGCCAGCAGCCCCCCTCGGGGAACAGCCCGCGGCACTGAAGCTTTCTTT,CASSPPRGTARGTEAFF
TRBV27,-,TRBJ1-6,-,TGTGCCAGCAGCCCCCTTGGGGAAAATTCACCCCTCCACTTT,CASSPLGENSPLHF
TRBV5-6,-,TRBJ2-3,-,TGTGCCAGCAGCTTTAGTCTCACAGATACGCAGTATTTT,CASSFSLTDTQYF
TRBV30,-,TRBJ2-1,-,TGTGCCTGGAGTTCCCTGACTAGTCCTCAGTTCTTC,CAWSSLTSPQFF
TRBV18,-,TRBJ2-5,many,TGTGCCAGCTCACCACCGTCGCTAGTGAACGGCTTAAAGACCCAGTACTTC,CASSPPSLVNGLKTQYF
TRBV6-5,TRBD2,TRBJ2-5,many,TGTGCCAGCAGCCAGGCGGGGGGGATGATCGAGACCCAGTACTTC,CASSQAGGMIETQYF
TRBV9,TRBD2,TRBJ2-3,-,TGTGCCAGCAGCGTAGGTGGCCGGGGGGGAGATACGCAGTATTTT,CASSVGGRGGDTQYF
TRBV12-3/TRBV12-4,-,TRBJ1-2,few,TGTGCCAGCAACCCCTCTTGGGTCAGAGCTCAGCCGGGCTACACCTTC,CASNPSWVRAQPGYTF
TRBV12-3/TRBV12-4,TRBD1,TRBJ2-7,-,TGTGCCAGCAGTTACCGACAGGGTCTGGTGGGATACGAGCAGTACTTC,CASSYRQGLVGYEQYF
TRBV30,TRBD2,TRBJ2-7,-,TGTGCCTGGAACCTAGCGGGAGTCGGCGAGCAGTACTTC,CAWNLAGVGEQYF
TRBV7-9,-,TRBJ2-2,many,TGTGCCAGCAGCCCACCAGGAGCGAACACCGGGGAGCTGTTTTTT,CASSPPGANTGELFF
TRBV7-9,TRBD1,TRBJ2-7,few,TGTGCCAGCTCCTACTCGACAGGGGACCTCGCCTACGAGCAGTACTTC,CASSYSTGDLAYEQYF
TRBV29-1,-,TRBJ2-7,-,TGCAGCGTTCAAGCAAAGGACCGGGCCTCCTACGAGCAGTACTTC,CSVQAKDRASYEQYF
TRBV5-6,TRBD1,TRBJ2-3,-,TGTGCCAGCAGCTTGTCAGGGACAGGATACACAGATACGCAGTATTTT,CASSLSGTGYTDTQYF
TRBV6-6,-,TRBJ2-7,many,TGTGCCAGCAGTTACACTAGCTTCTACGAGCAGTACTTC,CASSYTSFYEQYF
TRBV7-9,TRBD1,TRBJ2-7,-,TGTGCCAGCAGCCCCTACTCCTCGGACAGGGGGCGAATCTACGAGCAGTACTTC,CASSPYSSDRGRIYEQYF
TRBV25-1,-,TRBJ2-6,many,TGTGCCAGCCGAGGATCCTCTGGGGCCAACGTCCTGACTTTC,CASRGSSGANVLTF
TRBV7-2,-,TRBJ2-5,few,TGTGCCAGCAGCTACGGGAATCCGCGACAAGAGACCCAGTACTTC,CASSYGNPRQETQYF
TRBV28,-,TRBJ2-7,once,TGTGCCAGCCCTGACAGCAACTCCTACGAGCAGTACTTC,CASPDSNSYEQYF
TRBV27,-,TRBJ1-1,many,TGTGCCAGCAGCCCCGTTCTCCCTTTGAACACTGAAGCTTTCTTT,CASSPVLPLNTEAFF
TRBV30,-,TRBJ2-3,many,TGTGCCTGGCAGGGAGACACAGATACGCAGTATTTT,CAWQGDTDTQYF
TRBV18,TRBD1,TRBJ2-4,-,TGTGCCAGCTCACCAAGTGGACAGGGGGCCAAAAACATTCAGTGCTTC,CASSPSGQGAKNIQCF
TRBV20-1,-,TRBJ2-3,many,TGCAGTGCTAGAGCCAGGGGCACAGATACGCAGTATTTT,CSARARGTDTQYF
TRBV19,TRBD2,TRBJ2-1,few,TGTGCCAGTAGTCTTGGGACTAGCGGGCTCCTGGAATGGGAGCAGTTCTTC,CASSLGTSGLLEWEQFF
TRBV24-1,-,TRBJ1-1,few,TGTGCCACCTACTGCCCCCCCTGCAACACGTTGAACACTGAAGCTTTCTTT,CATYCPPCNTLNTEAFF
TRBV20-1,-,TRBJ2-7,few,TGCAGTGCTAGCGGGAACTACGAGCAGTACTTC,CSASGNYEQYF
TRBV5-8,-,TRBJ2-7,many,TGTGCCAGCAGCTTGGAGGGCAGATTAGACCTCTTCAACTCCTACGAGCAGTACTTC,CASSLEGRLDLFNSYEQYF
TRBV15,TRBD1,TRBJ1-1,many,TGTGCCACCAGCAGAGAGACAGGGGTGGACACTGAAGCTTTCTTT,CATSRETGVDTEAFF
TRBV6-2/TRBV6-3,TRBD1,TRBJ1-1,many,TGTGCCAGCAGTCACTGGGACAGCAACACTGAAGCTTTCTTT,CASSHWDSNTEAFF
TRBV6-1,-,TRBJ2-7,-,TGTGCCAGCAGTGAATGGGTAGGGGCGGCCTACGAGCAGTACTTC,CASSEWVGAAYEQYF